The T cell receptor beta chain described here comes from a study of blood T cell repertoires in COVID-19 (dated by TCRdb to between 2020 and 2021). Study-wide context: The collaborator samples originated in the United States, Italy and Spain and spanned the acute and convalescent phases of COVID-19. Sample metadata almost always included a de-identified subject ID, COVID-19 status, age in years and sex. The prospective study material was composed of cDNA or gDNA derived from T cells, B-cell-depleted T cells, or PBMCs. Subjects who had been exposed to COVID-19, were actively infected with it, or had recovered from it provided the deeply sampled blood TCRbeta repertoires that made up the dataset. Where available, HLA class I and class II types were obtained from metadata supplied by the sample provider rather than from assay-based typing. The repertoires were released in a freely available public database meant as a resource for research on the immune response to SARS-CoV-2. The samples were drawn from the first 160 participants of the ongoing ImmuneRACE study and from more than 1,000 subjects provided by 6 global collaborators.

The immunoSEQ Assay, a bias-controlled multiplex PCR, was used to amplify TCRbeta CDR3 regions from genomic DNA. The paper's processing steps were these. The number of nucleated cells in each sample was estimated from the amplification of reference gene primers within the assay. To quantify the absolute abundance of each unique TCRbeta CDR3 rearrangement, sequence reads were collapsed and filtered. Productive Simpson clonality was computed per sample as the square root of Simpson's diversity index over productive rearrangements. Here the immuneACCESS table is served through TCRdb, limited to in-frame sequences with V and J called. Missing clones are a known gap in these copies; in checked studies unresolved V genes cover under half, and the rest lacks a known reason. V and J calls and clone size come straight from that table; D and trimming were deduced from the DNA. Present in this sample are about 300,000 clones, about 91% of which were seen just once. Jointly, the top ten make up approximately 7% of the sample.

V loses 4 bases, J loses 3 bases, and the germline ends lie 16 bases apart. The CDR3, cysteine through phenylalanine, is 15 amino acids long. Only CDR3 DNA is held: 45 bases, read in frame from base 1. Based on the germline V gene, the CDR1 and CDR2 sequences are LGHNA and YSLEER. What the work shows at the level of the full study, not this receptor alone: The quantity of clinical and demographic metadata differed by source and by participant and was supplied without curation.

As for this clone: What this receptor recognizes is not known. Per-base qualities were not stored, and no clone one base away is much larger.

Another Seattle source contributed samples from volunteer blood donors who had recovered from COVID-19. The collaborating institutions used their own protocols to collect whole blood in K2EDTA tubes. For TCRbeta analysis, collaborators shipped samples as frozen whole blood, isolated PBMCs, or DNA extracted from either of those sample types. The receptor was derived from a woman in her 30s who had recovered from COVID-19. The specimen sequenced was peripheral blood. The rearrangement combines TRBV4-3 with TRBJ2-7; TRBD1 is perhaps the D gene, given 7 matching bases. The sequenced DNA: TGCGCCAGCAGCCGGGAGGACAGGCCGAGCTACGAGCAGTACTTC. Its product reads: CASSREDRPSYEQYF.